This TCR beta chain was recovered during a study of T cell repertoires in cytomegalovirus infection. Study-level information: Recently identified HLA-C-restricted CMV epitopes were used, and well-studied HLA-B-restricted CMV epitopes were used as well. Based on public TCR beta signatures, there were indications of CMV infection and of a matching HLA type.

General observations from the study: CMV-specific TCR beta clonotypes restricted by HLA-C dominated the ex vivo response. Cumulative frequency of public TCR beta families picked out carriers of CMV plus the relevant HLA.

This clonotype was seen only a few times. As yet, its antigen is unknown. Germline V gene lookup returns CDR1 MNHNS and CDR2 SASEGT. The CDR3 totals 13 residues. V lost 8 bases to trimming and J lost 1 base, with 10 bases between them. TCRdb recomputed calls from the reads with MiXCR, one row per CDR3 protein. Of approximately 340,000 distinct CDR3 sequences listed, around 29% are singletons. This material consisted of cultured PBMCs, taken from culture after CMV antigen stimulation. This TCR came from a human donor in good health (CMV status not recorded). Some clones in this sample may be carry-over from other donors' samples. The chain has TRBV6-1 and TRBJ2-3, with a weak D call TRBD1 (6 bases). The CDR3 sequence: CASAEGGTDTQYF. The CDR3, as DNA: TGTGCCAGCGCCGAGGGGGGCACAGATACGCAGTATTTT.